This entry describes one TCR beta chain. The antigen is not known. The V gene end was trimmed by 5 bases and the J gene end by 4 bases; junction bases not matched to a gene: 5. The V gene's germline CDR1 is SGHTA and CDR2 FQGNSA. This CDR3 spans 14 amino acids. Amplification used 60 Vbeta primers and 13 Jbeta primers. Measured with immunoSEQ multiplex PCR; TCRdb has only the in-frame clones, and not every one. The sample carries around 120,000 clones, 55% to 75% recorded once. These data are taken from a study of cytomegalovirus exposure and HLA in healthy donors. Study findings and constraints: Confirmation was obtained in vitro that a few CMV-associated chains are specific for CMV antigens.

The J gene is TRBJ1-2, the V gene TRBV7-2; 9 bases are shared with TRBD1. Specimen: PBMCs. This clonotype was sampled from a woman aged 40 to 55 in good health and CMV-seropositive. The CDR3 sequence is CASSPWTGVYGYTF. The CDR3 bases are TGTGCCAGCAGCCCTTGGACAGGGGTCTATGGCTACACCTTC.